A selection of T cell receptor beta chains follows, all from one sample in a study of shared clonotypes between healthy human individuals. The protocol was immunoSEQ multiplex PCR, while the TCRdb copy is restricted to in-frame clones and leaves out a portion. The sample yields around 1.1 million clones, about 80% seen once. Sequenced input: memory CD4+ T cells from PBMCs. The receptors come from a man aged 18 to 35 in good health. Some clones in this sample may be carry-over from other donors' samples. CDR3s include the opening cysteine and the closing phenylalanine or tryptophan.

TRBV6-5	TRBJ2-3	CASSYSGREVTDTQYF
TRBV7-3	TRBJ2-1	CASSPFAERGYNEQFF
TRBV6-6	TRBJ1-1	CASSRGVDTEAFF
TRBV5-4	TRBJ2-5	CASSQQGAETQYF
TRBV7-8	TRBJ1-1	CASSFLQGINTEAFF
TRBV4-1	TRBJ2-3	CASSAHGADTQYF
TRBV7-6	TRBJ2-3	CASSLLTTGALDTQYF
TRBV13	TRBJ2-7	CASSSYWEGTYEQYF
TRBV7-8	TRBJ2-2	CASSLSPGGELFF
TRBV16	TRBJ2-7	CASSQSRLAGERYF
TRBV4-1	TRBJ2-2	CASSRDRGWTGELFF
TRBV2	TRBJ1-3	CASSERPGGGGNTIYF
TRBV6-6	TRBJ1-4	CASSYRVSEKLFF
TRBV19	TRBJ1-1	CASRRQVVGTTEAFF
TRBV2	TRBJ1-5	CASSEREVGQPQHF
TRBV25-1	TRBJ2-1	CARIEPPPSPAANEQFF
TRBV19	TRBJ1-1	CASNGEGKAEAFF
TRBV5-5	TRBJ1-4	CASSLAGSRNEKLFF
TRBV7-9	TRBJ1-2	CASSPLRDLYGYTF
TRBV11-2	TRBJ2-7	CASSPDSGGEQYF
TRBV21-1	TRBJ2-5	CASSIRQGKETQYF
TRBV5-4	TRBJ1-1	CASSPGGGGATEAFF
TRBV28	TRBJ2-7	CASRDAQGRWETYEQYF
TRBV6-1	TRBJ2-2	CASRRTVTHTGELFF
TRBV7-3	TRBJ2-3	CASSLGASGTDTQYF
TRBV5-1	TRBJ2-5	CASSLAPGYQETQYF
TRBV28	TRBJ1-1	CASSSFLMGNTEAFF
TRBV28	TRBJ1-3	CASSYRAVRGNTIYF
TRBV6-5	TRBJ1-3	CASFEFSGNTIYF
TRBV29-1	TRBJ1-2	CSVAGNYGYTF
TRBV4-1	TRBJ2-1	CASSHSRIRTYNEQFF
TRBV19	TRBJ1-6	CASSMMGVRDSPLHF
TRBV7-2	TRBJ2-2	CASSSRLATNTGELFF
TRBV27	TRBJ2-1	CASTLAGGIGEQFF
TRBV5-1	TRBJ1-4	CASSRGGGEKLFF
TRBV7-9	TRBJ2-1	CASSPPGGRANNEQFF
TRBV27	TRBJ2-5	CASKPRTGGGETQYF
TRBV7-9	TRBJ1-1	CASSFFQGGMNTEAFF
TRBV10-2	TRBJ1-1	CASSLGSPTEAFF
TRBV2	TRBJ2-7	CAGRQGEYEQYF
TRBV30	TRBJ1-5	CACAMGSNQPQHF
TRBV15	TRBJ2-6	CATIHRDSGANVLTF